Below, 27 T cell receptor beta chains from the same sample are listed, as sequenced in a study of T cells after yellow fever vaccination. TCRdb re-analysed the 5' RACE reads in MiXCR, keeping a single row per CDR3 protein. The table has about 310,000 distinct CDR3 sequences, 3% to 4.5% seen once; the top ten hold 23%. The source material was PBMCs, sampled on the day of the yellow fever booster vaccination. The receptors come from a man between 18 and 35 years old who received the YFV17D yellow fever vaccine.

For this clonotype: Possible read error: a much larger clone is one base away. The V gene is TRBV12-3 or TRBV12-4, the J gene TRBJ2-7, with 12 bases matching TRBD1. The CDR3 length is 14 residues. The ends lost 8 bases at V and 3 bases at J; junction bases unmatched: 5. CDR3 in DNA: TGTGCCAGCGGCTGGGACAGGGGGCACTACGAGCAGTACTTC. Residues: CASGWDRGHYEQYF.

The chain uses TRBV7-9 and TRBJ2-4; possibly TRBD1 for D (6 bases). The CDR3 runs 15 residues. The germline gives CDR1 SEHNR, CDR2 FQNEAQ (reference sequence). The V end lost 5 bases, the J end lost 6 bases, and 17 bases lay between the germline ends. CDR3 DNA: TGTGCCAGCAGCCCCCGACAGGAATTGGGAAACATTCAGTACTTC. Translation gives CASSPRQELGNIQYF.

The chain carries TRBV2 and TRBJ2-1; possibly TRBD2 for D (5 bases). The CDR3 consists of 16 residues. Trimming stripped 2 bases from V and 8 bases from J, with 19 bases between. The germline gives CDR1 SNHLY, CDR2 FYNNEI. In nucleotides, the CDR3 is TGTGCCAGCAGTGAAACTAGACTCCACCGTATAGATGAGCAGTTCTTC. Translating it yields CASSETRLHRIDEQFF.

The chain has TRBV7-9 and TRBJ2-3; 10 bases line up with TRBD1. The CDR3 is 16 amino acids. V lost 5 bases to trimming and J lost 2 bases; unmatched junction nucleotides: 7. Germline loops: CDR1 SEHNR, CDR2 FQNEAQ (reference sequence). The CDR3 is CASSLRGQGITDTQYF. DNA of the CDR3: TGTGCCAGCAGCCTCCGGGGACAGGGGATCACAGATACGCAGTATTTT.

This clonotype was picked up a small number of times. The chain recombines TRBV20-1 with TRBJ2-3; 8 bases map to TRBD1. The CDR3 is 15 residues long. V shed 5 bases, J shed 2 bases, and the junction held 9 bases outside the gene matches. Germline V lookup: CDR1 DFQATT, CDR2 SNEGSKA (reference sequence). CDR3 DNA sequence: TGCAGTGCTCTCAGCACAGGGGGGAACACAGATACGCAGTATTTT. As protein: CSALSTGGNTDTQYF.

This clonotype was seen at least ten times. The chain combines TRBV5-1 with TRBJ1-6, with 9 positions matching TRBD1. The CDR3 runs to 15 residues. The germline V gene has CDR1 SGHRS and CDR2 YFSETQ. J gave up 11 bases and V 3 bases, and 9 bases lay outside the gene matches. The CDR3 sequence is CASSWGTGSSAPLHF. For the CDR3, the DNA is TGCGCCAGCAGCTGGGGGACAGGGTCGTCGGCACCCCTCCACTTT.

This clonotype was observed at least ten times. The V and J genes are TRBV4-2 and TRBJ2-5, with 10 nucleotides matching TRBD2. Trimming removed 2 bases from V and 5 bases from J; junction bases left unmatched: 8. This CDR3 contains 16 residues. Germline lookup yields CDR1 LGHNA and CDR2 YNFKEQ. The CDR3 loop reads CASSQLSGGAAETQYF. The DNA for the CDR3 is TGTGCCAGCAGCCAATTGAGCGGGGGGGCCGCCGAGACCCAGTACTTC.

This clonotype was detected many times. The genes are TRBV10-3 and TRBJ2-5, with 11 positions matching TRBD2. After removal of 3 bases from V and 5 bases from J, the junction contained 5 bases not matched to a gene. Germline V CDR1 and CDR2: ENHRY, SYGVKD. The CDR3 length is 15 residues. CDR3 region: CAISDPGLAVETQYF. The DNA for the CDR3 is TGTGCCATCAGTGACCCGGGACTAGCGGTGGAGACCCAGTACTTC.

V usage is TRBV10-3 and J usage is TRBJ2-1; D gene uncertain. The V and J ends lost 6 bases and 5 bases respectively, with 8 bases between them. The CDR3 sequence is 12 residues long. The germline V gene has CDR1 ENHRY and CDR2 SYGVKD. The CDR3 nucleotides are TGTGCCATCAGCCGGCTGCACAATGAGCAGTTCTTC. It is translated as CAISRLHNEQFF.

A few counts support this clonotype. V and J are TRBV4-1 and TRBJ2-3; 7 positions match TRBD1. Trimming took 2 bases from V and 3 from J; bases not matched to a gene: 14. Germline V CDR1 and CDR2: MGHRA, YSYEKL. This CDR3 contains 18 residues. DNA of the CDR3: TGCGCCAGCAGCCAACTTGAGAGGGGGCCAAGGGGGACAGATACGCAGTATTTT. Residues: CASSQLERGPRGTDTQYF.

The chain has TRBV9 and TRBJ2-7, with 7 bases aligning to TRBD1. CDR1 SGDLS and CDR2 YYNGEE come from the germline V gene. The CDR3 is 13 amino acids. Unmatched junction bases numbered 2, after V lost 5 bases and J lost 0 bases. In nucleotides, the CDR3 is TGTGCCAGCAGGGGGGACAGCTCCTACGAGCAGTACTTC. Encoded protein: CASRGDSSYEQYF.

This clonotype was picked up a small number of times. The rearrangement joins TRBV7-2 to TRBJ1-1, with D possibly TRBD1 on 6 matching bases. This CDR3 spans 16 amino acids. V was pared by 5 bases and J by 0 bases, with 16 bases between. The germline gives CDR1 SGHTA, CDR2 FQGNSA. DNA of the CDR3: TGTGCCAGCAGCCTATGGAAGGGGGGTTTGAACACTGAAGCTTTCTTT. Translating gives CASSLWKGGLNTEAFF.

This clonotype was counted many times. The chain carries TRBV7-6 and TRBJ1-3; tentative D call: TRBD1 (5 bases). CDR1 and CDR2 from the germline V gene are SGHVS and FNYEAQ. Trimming removed 3 bases at V and 2 bases at J, with 14 bases between. The CDR3 length is 16 residues. The CDR3 region is CASSFGQGRTGNTIYF. CDR3 DNA sequence: TGTGCCAGCAGCTTTGGGCAGGGAAGGACTGGAAACACCATATATTTT.

This clonotype appeared a few times. This chain joins TRBV20-1 and TRBJ2-3; 9 nucleotides align to TRBD2. The CDR3 sequence is 14 residues long. Germline loops: CDR1 DFQATT, CDR2 SNEGSKA (reference sequence). V shed 5 bases, J shed 5 bases, and the junction held 8 bases outside the gene matches. The chain's CDR3 is CSALPAGGLDTQYF. CDR3 DNA sequence: TGCAGTGCTCTTCCAGCGGGGGGCTTAGATACGCAGTATTTT.

The chain is built from TRBV7-9 and TRBJ2-2; D is undetermined. V shed 5 bases and J shed 3 bases, with 7 bases lying between them. This CDR3 region has 13 residues. The germline V gene encodes CDR1 SEHNR and CDR2 FQNEAQ (reference sequence). CDR3 DNA: TGTGCCAGCAGCGCGTGGGACACCGGGGAGCTGTTTTTT. Protein: CASSAWDTGELFF. Based on the CDR3 plus reference TRBV7-9 and TRBJ2-2, the full variable domain is DTGVSQNPRHKITKRGQNVTFRCDPISEHNRLYWYRQTLGQGPEFLTYFQNEAQLEKSRLLSDRFSAERPKGSFSTLEIQRTEQGDSAMYLCASSAWDTGELFFGEGSRLTVL.

This sequence joins TRBV10-3 and TRBJ2-2; TRBD1 matches at 7 bases. Unmatched junction bases numbered 2, after V lost 3 bases and J lost 7 bases. The CDR3 loop spans 13 amino acids. Germline assignment: CDR1 ENHRY and CDR2 SYGVKD. The CDR3, as DNA: TGTGCCATCAGTGACAGGGGGTACGGGGAGCTGTTTTTT. Its translation: CAISDRGYGELFF.

The chain employs TRBV5-1 and TRBJ2-1, with 16 bases aligning to TRBD2. V lost 4 bases to trimming and J lost 8 bases; unmatched junction nucleotides: 6. There are 16 residues in the CDR3. The germline CDR1 and CDR2 sequences are SGHRS and YFSETQ. The CDR3 protein is CASSGGTSGGAHEQFF. The CDR3 DNA is TGCGCCAGCAGCGGTGGGACTAGCGGGGGGGCACATGAGCAGTTCTTC. The variable domain in full, completed from reference TRBV5-1 and TRBJ2-1, reads KAGVTQTPRYLIKTRGQQVTLSCSPISGHRSVSWYQQTPGQGLQFLFEYFSETQRNKGNFPGRFSGRQFSNSRSEMNVSTLELGDSALYLCASSGGTSGGAHEQFFGPGTRLTVL.

At least ten counts were recorded for this clonotype. This sequence joins TRBV5-1 and TRBJ1-6; weak D call: TRBD1 (6 bases). The V gene's germline CDR1 is SGHRS and CDR2 YFSETQ. The V end was cut by 1 base, the J end by 7 bases, with 12 bases between. The CDR3 loop spans 15 amino acids. CDR3 loop: CASSLNSRGNSPLHF. For the CDR3, the DNA is TGCGCCAGCAGCTTGAATTCCAGGGGCAATTCACCCCTCCACTTT. The full variable domain, with the rest looked up from reference TRBV5-1 and TRBJ1-6, is KAGVTQTPRYLIKTRGQQVTLSCSPISGHRSVSWYQQTPGQGLQFLFEYFSETQRNKGNFPGRFSGRQFSNSRSEMNVSTLELGDSALYLCASSLNSRGNSPLHFGNGTRLTVT.

This clonotype was seen many times. The rearrangement links TRBV3-1 to TRBJ1-1; a weak D match, TRBD1 (5 bases). With 0 bases removed from V and 5 bases from J, the gap between germline ends came to 16 bases. The CDR3 spans 16 residues. The V gene's germline CDR1 is LGHDT and CDR2 YNNKEL (reference sequence). The CDR3 DNA reads as TGTGCCAGCAGCCAAGACTTCCTTAGGGGAAGGACTGAAGCTTTCTTT. It encodes CASSQDFLRGRTEAFF.

The sample holds a few counts of this clonotype. CDR3 region: CASSRQGSGTEAFF. CDR3 DNA: TGTGCCAGCAGCCGCCAGGGCTCGGGCACTGAAGCTTTCTTT. The chain carries TRBV4-2 and TRBJ1-1, with a weak D call TRBD1 (5 bases). V gave up 4 bases and J gave up 4 bases, with 13 bases separating them. The CDR3 is 14 residues long. Germline CDR1 LGHNA, CDR2 YNFKEQ.

This clonotype came up many times. V and J are TRBV5-1 and TRBJ2-5; D is ambiguous. This CDR3 spans 13 amino acids. Germline V CDR1 and CDR2: SGHRS, YFSETQ. The V end was cut by 1 base, the J end by 2 bases, with 6 bases between. The CDR3 DNA follows: TGCGCCAGCAGCTTGACAGAGCAAGAGACCCAGTACTTC. It is translated as CASSLTEQETQYF.

This clonotype has a count of ten or more. V usage is TRBV5-1 and J usage is TRBJ2-1; D not resolved. The V gene lost 1 base and the J gene lost 3 bases, with 17 bases spanning the gap. Germline CDR1 reads SGHRS; CDR2 reads YFSETQ. CDR3 length: 17 residues. CDR3 in DNA: TGCGCCAGCAGCTTGCCTTGGGCCCTCCTTTTCTACAATGAGCAGTTCTTC. Translation: CASSLPWALLFYNEQFF.

This clonotype was detected many times. V gene TRBV7-8 combines with J gene TRBJ2-3; possibly TRBD1 for D (7 bases). The V and J ends lost 1 base and 2 bases respectively, with 13 bases between them. Germline lookup yields CDR1 SGHVS and CDR2 FQNEAQ. The CDR3 runs to 16 residues. In DNA, the CDR3 is TGTGCCAGCAGCTTAGGGGCAGGGGGGATCACAGATACGCAGTATTTT. Protein: CASSLGAGGITDTQYF.

This clonotype showed up many times. V and J are TRBV15 and TRBJ1-5; no definite D call. V was pared by 5 bases and J by 0 bases, with 8 bases between. CDR3 size: 14 residues. From germline, CDR1 is LNHNV and CDR2 YYDKDF (reference sequence). The DNA for the CDR3 is TGTGCCACCAGCCGGGGTTATAGCAATCAGCCCCAGCATTTT. This sequence encodes CATSRGYSNQPQHF.

The chain couples TRBV5-8 to TRBJ2-5; 7 nucleotides line up with TRBD2. The CDR3 consists of 15 residues. Germline V gene data show CDR1 as SGHTS and CDR2 as YDEGEE. The ends lost 3 bases at V and 3 bases at J; junction bases unmatched: 8. Written as DNA, the CDR3 is TGTGCCAGCAGCTGGCCTCAGGGAGGGGAAGAGACCCAGTACTTC. Its translation: CASSWPQGGEETQYF.

The chain is built from TRBV7-2 and TRBJ2-1; 13 bases map to TRBD2. The CDR3 length is 16 residues. J gave up 9 bases and V 4 bases, and 9 bases lay outside the gene matches. CDR1 and CDR2 (germline): SGHTA, FQGNSA. CDR3 loop: CASSSTLAGGWVEQFF. CDR3 in DNA: TGTGCCAGCAGCTCCACACTAGCGGGGGGGTGGGTTGAGCAGTTCTTC.

Only a few counts were recorded for this clonotype. V is TRBV3-1 and J is TRBJ2-3; TRBD2 aligns across 7 bases. Trimming at V came to 4 bases and at J to 4 bases, leaving 8 bases not matched to a gene. Looked up from germline, CDR1 is LGHDT and CDR2 is YNNKEL (reference sequence). There are 15 residues in the CDR3. CDR3 amino acids: CASSPPGGGSDTQYF. For the CDR3, the DNA is TGTGCCAGCAGCCCCCCCGGCGGGGGTTCAGATACGCAGTATTTT.